These T cell receptor beta chains were read from a single sample in a study of human T cells and chemical hapten exposure. TCRdb re-called the RACE reads through MiXCR, storing one row per CDR3 protein. The sample holds roughly 260,000 distinct CDR3 sequences, about 8.6% seen once. The sequencing here drew on whole blood, taken in connection with sensitization to the hapten diphenylcyclopropenone (DPC). The receptors here all came from a woman in her 40s with alopecia areata. Some clones in this sample may be carry-over from other donors' samples. Each CDR3 is given with its conserved first and last residue. The D gene is left open where the match is weak. Not all rows give a size; the values are once, few, many and, for expanded clones, a class.

NA	NA	TRBV5-1	TRBJ1-1	TGCGCCAGCAGCTTGGGTTGGGGGCTGAACACTGAAGCTTTCTTT	CASSLGWGLNTEAFF
NA	NA	TRBV6-1	TRBJ2-7	TGTGCCAGCAGAGTTTTGGGGGGACTCACCTCCTACGAGCAGTACTTC	CASRVLGGLTSYEQYF
NA	few	TRBV6-5	TRBJ2-7	TGTGCCAGCAGTTACCTGGCAGGGGAGTACGAGCAGTACTTC	CASSYLAGEYEQYF
NA	NA	TRBV2	TRBJ2-7	TGTGCCAGCAGACTAACCGCTTACGAGCAGTACTTC	CASRLTAYEQYF
NA	NA	TRBV12-3/TRBV12-4	TRBJ2-1	TGTGCCAGCAGTGAGCCGGGCCTGGGATACAATGAGCAGTTCTTC	CASSEPGLGYNEQFF
NA	NA	TRBV28	TRBJ2-2	TGTGCCAGCAGCCCTTGGGGTGGGGAGCTGTTTTTT	CASSPWGGELFF
NA	NA	TRBV12-3/TRBV12-4	TRBJ2-1	TGTGCCAGCAGTTTGCTCCAGAATGAGCAGTTCTTC	CASSLLQNEQFF
TRBD1	NA	TRBV9	TRBJ2-5	TGTGCCAGCAGCGCTGGACAGGCCCAAGAGACCCAGTACTTC	CASSAGQAQETQYF
NA	many	TRBV6-1	TRBJ2-5	TGTGCCAGCAGTCCAGACGGGGAGACCCAGTACTTC	CASSPDGETQYF
NA	few	TRBV18	TRBJ2-7	TGTGCCAGCTCAGCCGGGACAGGGACTAGCTACGAGCAGTACTTC	CASSAGTGTSYEQYF
NA	NA	TRBV27	TRBJ1-5	TGTGCCAGCAGTTCCCTTATGGGCCGAAGTCAGCCCCAGCATTTT	CASSSLMGRSQPQHF
TRBD1	many	TRBV5-6	TRBJ2-5	TGTGCCAGCAGCTACCAGACAGGGGCCAACCCATTCCCGTACCAAGAGACCCAGTACTTC	CASSYQTGANPFPYQETQYF
NA	few	TRBV28	TRBJ2-3	TGTGCCAGCAGCACAGGGCGTTGGGCAGATACGCAGTATTTT	CASSTGRWADTQYF
NA	NA	TRBV27	TRBJ2-3	TGTGCCAGCAGTTTCGTAGGGGTCGCAGATACGCAGTATTTT	CASSFVGVADTQYF
NA	few	TRBV5-1	TRBJ2-7	TGCGCCAGCAGCTCTCAGTATGGTGCAACCTACGAGCAGTACTTC	CASSSQYGATYEQYF
NA	few	TRBV4-2	TRBJ2-1	TGTGCCAGCAGCCAAGATCCGTGGGGACTCCAGTTCTTC	CASSQDPWGLQFF
TRBD2	NA	TRBV7-6	TRBJ2-5	TGTGCCAGCAGCTTAGAGGCTAGCGGGAGAAGGGGAAGCCAAGAGACCCAGTACTTC	CASSLEASGRRGSQETQYF
NA	NA	TRBV6-5	TRBJ2-7	TGTGCCAGCGGAGCAGGCTACGAGCAGTACTTC	CASGAGYEQYF
NA	NA	TRBV20-1	TRBJ2-7	TGCAGTGCTAGGATGCCGAGTCTGAGGGGAGGGCAGTACTTC	CSARMPSLRGGQYF
NA	few	TRBV12-3/TRBV12-4	TRBJ2-1	TGTGCCAGCAGTTTTTTGGGGTTGGTCCGGCGGGCCTACAATGAGCAGTTCTTC	CASSFLGLVRRAYNEQFF
NA	NA	TRBV7-2	TRBJ1-6	TGTGCCAGCAGCTTAGTGGGGAGTGCATCACCCCTCCACTTT	CASSLVGSASPLHF
NA	many	TRBV3-1	TRBJ2-7	TGTGCCAGCAGCCAAGAAAGGGTCGGCGAGCAGTACTTC	CASSQERVGEQYF
TRBD2	few	TRBV12-3/TRBV12-4	TRBJ2-1	TGTGCCAGCAGTTTATCTAGCGGGAGTAATGAGCAGTTCTTC	CASSLSSGSNEQFF
TRBD1	NA	TRBV12-5	TRBJ2-2	TGTGCTCCCCGGGGACAGGGGAACACCGGGGAGCTGTTTTTT	CAPRGQGNTGELFF
TRBD2	NA	TRBV5-1	TRBJ2-3	TGCGCCAGCCCCTTGGGGACTAGCGGGGGGGCCACAGATACGCAGTATTTT	CASPLGTSGGATDTQYF
NA	many	TRBV5-1	TRBJ2-3	TGCGCCAGCAGCCCACGAACGTATTCAGATACGCAGTATTTT	CASSPRTYSDTQYF
NA	few	TRBV7-3	TRBJ2-6	TGTGCCAGCAGCCCAATAGGGGGACGGACCTCTGGGGCCAACGTCCTGACTTTC	CASSPIGGRTSGANVLTF
TRBD1	few	TRBV20-1	TRBJ2-3	TGCAGTGCTCCCCGTCGGGACAGGGTATTTGGGGGTAGGCAGTATTTT	CSAPRRDRVFGGRQYF
NA	few	TRBV7-9	TRBJ1-1	TGTGCCAGCAGTCCAGGGTTACTTAGGGATAGGACTGAAGCTTTCTTT	CASSPGLLRDRTEAFF
NA	many	TRBV7-9	TRBJ2-3	TGTGCCCACCTCATGGACCGCCACCCAACAGATACGCAGTATTTT	CAHLMDRHPTDTQYF
TRBD1	NA	TRBV4-2	TRBJ1-1	TGTGCCAGCAGCCAAGCGCCCGACAGGGCCAACACTGAAGCTTTCTTT	CASSQAPDRANTEAFF
TRBD2	NA	TRBV4-1	TRBJ2-5	TGCGCCAGCAGCCGAGGCTCCGGGACTAACCAAGAGACCCAGTACTTC	CASSRGSGTNQETQYF